This T cell receptor beta chain was recovered during a study of blood T cell repertoires in COVID-19. Clones were sequenced by immunoSEQ multiplex PCR, and TCRdb holds only the in-frame ones, with some missing. The sample consists of about 160,000 clones, approximately 87% of them appearing once. Trimming at V came to 5 bases and at J to 5 bases, leaving 7 bases not matched to a gene. The germline gives CDR1 LNHDA, CDR2 SQIVND (reference sequence). The CDR3 is 15 residues long. The chain uses TRBV19 and TRBJ2-5; TRBD2 matches 11 bases. The sample consisted of PBMCs or T cells enriched from blood (not recorded which). The sequence was obtained from a woman aged 45-65 years who had recovered from COVID-19. CDR3 residues: CASSLLAGGTETQYF. The CDR3 DNA is TGTGCCAGTAGTTTGCTAGCGGGGGGTACGGAGACCCAGTACTTC.